These 8 T cell receptor beta chains were sequenced from one sample in a study of cytomegalovirus exposure and HLA in healthy donors. The PCR ran on 60 Vbeta and 13 Jbeta primers. Generated by immunoSEQ multiplex PCR, the TCRdb table keeps only in-frame clones and is missing some. The sample has 100,000 to 150,000 clones, about 78% seen once; the top ten hold less than 5%. The sample was PBMCs. The receptors stem from a young man in good health and CMV-seronegative.

Only one count was recorded for this clone. V is TRBV9 and J is TRBJ2-7; 9 positions match TRBD2. The CDR3 length is 16 residues. The V segment lost 3 bases and the J segment 3 bases; nucleotides outside the gene matches: 10. Germline V CDR1 and CDR2: SGDLS, YYNGEE. The DNA for the CDR3 is TGTGCCAGCAGCGAGGGACTAGCTGGGGTCGGCTACGAGCAGTACTTC. This encodes CASSEGLAGVGYEQYF.

The genes are TRBV2 and TRBJ1-4; D unclear. This CDR3 has 13 amino acids. V was cut by 7 bases and J by 0 bases, with 6 bases left in between. CDR1 and CDR2 (germline): SNHLY, FYNNEI. The CDR3 nucleotides are TGTGCCAGCATCGGTGCAACTAATGAAAAACTGTTTTTT. Protein sequence: CASIGATNEKLFF.

The chain recombines TRBV27 with TRBJ2-2; 7 bases map to TRBD2. The CDR3 consists of 14 residues. Per the germline V gene, CDR1 is MNHEY and CDR2 is SMNVEV (reference sequence). V lost 5 bases and J lost 6; bases outside the gene matches: 6. Written as DNA, the CDR3 is TGTGCCAGCAGTAAGACTAGCAAACCCGGGGAGCTGTTTTTT. The encoded protein is CASSKTSKPGELFF.

This clone has a single count. Within the sample, other DNA sequences also encode this same CDR3. The chain recombines TRBV7-9 with TRBJ1-1, with TRBD1 matching 7 bases. The CDR3 runs to 15 residues. CDR1 SEHNR and CDR2 FQNEAQ come from the germline V gene (reference sequence). Trimming took 6 bases from V and 0 from J; bases not matched to a gene: 7. CDR3 sequence: CASSLLQGMNTEAFF. The CDR3 region has the DNA TGTGCCAGCAGTTTACTACAGGGGATGAACACTGAAGCTTTCTTT.

The chain uses TRBV7-2 and TRBJ2-5, with 7 bases fitting TRBD2. Looked up from germline, CDR1 is SGHTA and CDR2 is FQGNSA. The CDR3 sequence is 13 residues long. J was trimmed by 13 bases and V by 2 bases; bases with no gene match: 10. The CDR3 sequence is CASSLIEGAGTYF. DNA of the CDR3: TGTGCCAGCAGCTTAATAGAAGGAGCGGGGACGTACTTC.

This clone was seen only once. The chain joins TRBV4-1 to TRBJ1-1; possibly TRBD1 for D (6 bases). CDR1 and CDR2 (germline): MGHRA, YSYEKL. The CDR3 is made up of 15 amino acids. The V gene lost 1 base and the J gene lost 8 bases, with 17 bases spanning the gap. The CDR3 is CASSQGPQGRLEAFF. As DNA, the CDR3 is TGCGCCAGCAGCCAAGGACCACAGGGTCGGTTAGAAGCTTTCTTT.

V is TRBV9 and J is TRBJ2-7; no firm D call. V lost 3 bases and J lost 3, with 4 bases in between. Germline V gene sequence: CDR1 SGDLS, CDR2 YYNGEE. The CDR3 runs to 11 residues. The CDR3 reads CASSADYEQYF. The DNA of the CDR3 is TGTGCCAGCAGCGCAGACTACGAGCAGTACTTC.

This clone has a handful of counts. The CDR3 spells CASSQFPRTSGGASYNEQFF. In nucleotides, the CDR3 is TGTGCCAGCAGCCAATTCCCTCGGACTAGCGGGGGGGCCTCCTACAATGAGCAGTTCTTC. The chain carries TRBV11-3 and TRBJ2-1; 15 bases are a match to TRBD2. CDR1 and CDR2 from the germline V gene are SGHNT and YENEEA. The CDR3 is 20 amino acids. Trimming at V came to 5 bases and at J to 0 bases, leaving 11 bases not matched to a gene.